A single sample gave rise to the 23 T cell receptor beta chains below, sequenced in a study of blood T cell repertoires in COVID-19. Clones were sequenced by immunoSEQ multiplex PCR, and TCRdb holds only the in-frame ones, with some missing. The sample shows hundreds of thousands of clones, over 80% of them seen only once. Sequencing used peripheral blood. These receptors all come from a woman between 45 and 65 years old with COVID-19, enrolled during active disease.

The chain recombines TRBV3-1 (or the pseudogene TRBV3-2) with TRBJ1-2; 10 bases line up with TRBD1. The CDR3 extends over 13 amino acids. The germline gives CDR1 LGHDT, CDR2 YNNKEL (reference sequence). Trimming removed 4 bases from V and 8 bases from J; junction bases left unmatched: 4. The CDR3 sequence is CASSRTGGLGYTF. Here the CDR3 DNA reads TGTGCCAGCAGCCGGACAGGGGGTTTGGGCTACACCTTC.

The chain recombines TRBV10-3 with TRBJ2-5, with TRBD2 matching 8 bases. Germline V gene lookup returns CDR1 ENHRY and CDR2 SYGVKD. This CDR3 has 16 amino acids. V lost 0 bases and J lost 3; bases outside the gene matches: 6. For the CDR3, the DNA is TGTGCCATCAGTGAGTCGGGGAGCGGGAGCAAAGAGACCCAGTACTTC. It is translated as CAISESGSGSKETQYF.

This clone was seen once. The chain carries TRBV6-1 and TRBJ1-1; 8 bases are a match to TRBD1. Germline CDR1 MNHNS, CDR2 SASEGT. This CDR3 spans 17 amino acids. Trimming took 1 base from V and 10 from J; bases not matched to a gene: 17. The CDR3 DNA is TGTGCCAGCAGTGAAGGGGGGACACAGGGGGAGGTCTACGGAGCTTTCTTT. This codes for CASSEGGTQGEVYGAFF.

The V gene is TRBV4-2, the J gene TRBJ2-7; TRBD2 aligns across 8 bases. The CDR3 consists of 14 residues. The germline V gene encodes CDR1 LGHNA and CDR2 YNFKEQ. The J segment lost 4 bases and the V segment lost 4 bases, leaving 6 bases of the junction unmatched. CDR3 region: CASSPLTSAYEQYF. In nucleotides, the CDR3 is TGTGCCAGCAGCCCCCTGACTAGCGCGTACGAGCAGTACTTC.

J is TRBJ2-1 and V is TRBV27; 14 bases align to TRBD2. V shed 10 bases and J 4 bases; nucleotides not matched to a gene: 12. The CDR3 consists of 17 residues. Germline loops: CDR1 MNHEY, CDR2 SMNVEV (reference sequence). CDR3 loop: CATSNPGLAGVYNEQFF. The CDR3 DNA reads as TGTGCCACATCAAACCCGGGACTAGCGGGGGTATACAATGAGCAGTTCTTC.

Note on this clone: This specimen includes other DNA sequences encoding the same CDR3. The rearrangement links TRBV24-1 to TRBJ2-2; 7 nucleotides match TRBD1. The CDR3 runs 15 residues. J was trimmed by 0 bases and V by 5 bases; bases with no gene match: 2. Germline V CDR1 and CDR2: KGHDR, SFDVKD. In nucleotides, the CDR3 is TGTGCCACCAGTGCTGGGACAGCGAACACCGGGGAGCTGTTTTTT. Its translation: CATSAGTANTGELFF.

The chain recombines TRBV6-5 with TRBJ1-2; weak D call: TRBD1 (6 bases). The CDR3 spans 15 residues. CDR1 and CDR2 from the germline V gene are MNHEY and SVGAGI. Trimming removed 6 bases from V and 2 bases from J, with 16 bases in between. CDR3 sequence reads: CASRAAGASNYGYTF. In nucleotides, the CDR3 is TGTGCCAGCAGGGCCGCGGGGGCGTCGAACTATGGCTACACCTTC.

This chain joins TRBV6-2 or TRBV6-3 and TRBJ2-2; 8 nucleotides line up with TRBD1. With V trimmed by 6 bases and J by 6 bases, 9 bases remained unmatched. From germline, CDR1 is MNHEY and CDR2 SVGEGT. This CDR3 comprises 15 residues. CDR3 sequence (DNA): TGTGCCAGCAGCCGAAGGACAGGGCCCTCCGGGGAGCTGTTTTTT. Translated, it gives CASSRRTGPSGELFF.

J is TRBJ2-5 and V is TRBV5-1; D remains ambiguous. Germline CDR1 SGHRS, CDR2 YFSETQ. Trimming removed 3 bases at V and 2 bases at J, with 17 bases between. The CDR3 contains 16 residues. CDR3 coding DNA: TGCGCCAGCAGCTCGATCCTGCAGCGAGATCAAGAGACCCAGTACTTC. This sequence encodes CASSSILQRDQETQYF.

The rearrangement uses TRBV4-3 and TRBJ2-5; 8 nucleotides agree with TRBD2. J lost 4 bases, V lost 1 base, and 8 bases had no gene match. Germline V gives CDR1 LGHNA, CDR2 YSLEER. The CDR3 is 16 amino acids. CDR3 sequence: CASSQGNRAGGETQYF. Written as DNA, the CDR3 is TGCGCCAGCAGCCAAGGAAATCGGGCGGGAGGAGAGACCCAGTACTTC.

The rearrangement links TRBV5-4 to TRBJ1-2; 9 bases align to TRBD1. This CDR3 spans 15 amino acids. V dropped 4 bases and J dropped 7; count of bases not matched to a gene: 11. Germline lookup yields CDR1 SGHNT and CDR2 YYREEE (reference sequence). The CDR3 sequence is CASSRDRVLTGGYTF. The DNA of the CDR3 is TGTGCCAGCAGCAGGGACAGGGTATTAACGGGTGGCTACACCTTC.

V gene TRBV5-1 combines with J gene TRBJ1-2; 8 bases agree with TRBD1. The junction had 9 bases not matched to a gene; V was cut back by 0 bases and J by 5 bases. Looked up from germline, CDR1 is SGHRS and CDR2 is YFSETQ. This CDR3 is built from 16 residues. DNA of the CDR3: TGCGCCAGCAGCTTGGTGGGGACAGGTCTGCCATATGGCTACACCTTC. It codes for CASSLVGTGLPYGYTF. Looking up the rest from reference TRBV5-1 and TRBJ1-2 gives the full variable domain: KAGVTQTPRYLIKTRGQQVTLSCSPISGHRSVSWYQQTPGQGLQFLFEYFSETQRNKGNFPGRFSGRQFSNSRSEMNVSTLELGDSALYLCASSLVGTGLPYGYTFGSGTRLTVV.

The CDR3 sequence is CASWAIGSQETQYF. CDR3 nucleotide sequence: TGTGCCAGCTGGGCGATCGGTAGCCAAGAGACCCAGTACTTC. The genes are TRBV5-4 and TRBJ2-5, with D unresolved. Deletions cut 7 bases from V and 1 base from J, with 14 bases between. Looked up from germline, CDR1 is SGHNT and CDR2 is YYREEE (reference sequence). This CDR3 region has 14 residues.

This clone was seen just once. The chain couples TRBV5-4 to TRBJ2-1; TRBD2 agrees at 8 bases. The trim removed 4 bases at V and 4 bases at J, leaving 16 bases unmatched. Germline lookup yields CDR1 SGHNT and CDR2 YYREEE (reference sequence). The CDR3 is made up of 18 amino acids. Written as DNA, the CDR3 is TGTGCCAGCAGCCCGGGGGTAGCGGGACCAAGGCAATACAATGAGCAGTTCTTC. This codes for CASSPGVAGPRQYNEQFF.

The V and J genes are TRBV24-1 and TRBJ2-5; tentatively, D is TRBD2 (5 bases). The CDR3 length is 13 residues. Germline CDR1 KGHDR, CDR2 SFDVKD. Trimming stripped 5 bases from V and 5 bases from J, with 11 bases between. Here the CDR3 DNA reads TGTGCCACCAGTGCCCCGGGAACCGAGACCCAGTACTTC. It is translated as CATSAPGTETQYF.

This clone was observed once. CDR3 coding DNA: TGTGCCAGCAGTCGACTAGCGGGAGCGGTTCCCCACGAGCAGTACTTC. Its translation: CASSRLAGAVPHEQYF. This chain uses TRBV3-1 (or the pseudogene TRBV3-2) with TRBJ2-7; 12 nucleotides align to TRBD2. The CDR3 covers 16 residues. The J segment lost 5 bases and the V segment lost 6 bases, leaving 11 bases of the junction unmatched. The germline V gene has CDR1 LGHDT and CDR2 YNNKEL (reference sequence).

The gene calls are TRBV6-1 and TRBJ2-1; TRBD1 matches at 9 bases. V lost 2 bases and J lost 6; bases outside the gene matches: 11. Germline CDR1 and CDR2: MNHNS and SASEGT. The CDR3 spans 17 residues. The CDR3 spells CASSELFWGQGGNEQFF. CDR3 DNA sequence: TGTGCCAGCAGTGAATTGTTTTGGGGACAGGGTGGCAATGAGCAGTTCTTC.

This clone was seen just once. One end of the junction fails to match germline, which may point to a read error. The rearrangement links TRBV6-5 to TRBJ2-1; maybe TRBD2 (5 bases). Germline values: CDR1 MNHEY, CDR2 SVGAGI. The CDR3 length is 13 residues. The CDR3 sequence is CAGRRGSYNEQFF. DNA of the CDR3: TGTGCCGGCAGGCGAGGGTCCTACAATGAGCAGTTCTTC.

The rearrangement uses TRBV7-9 and TRBJ1-6; D remains ambiguous. Germline V lookup: CDR1 SEHNR, CDR2 FQNEAQ (reference sequence). CDR3 length: 14 amino acids. The V end lost 1 base, the J end lost 7 bases, and 8 bases lay between the germline ends. CDR3 amino acids: CASSLEGGNSPLHF. CDR3 DNA: TGTGCCAGCAGCTTAGAGGGCGGGAATTCACCCCTCCACTTT.

This chain joins TRBV21-1 and TRBJ1-2; the tabulated D call, TRBD1, remains unverified against the DNA. TRBV21-1 is noted as a pseudogene. CDR3 size: 19 residues. CDR3 nucleotides: TGTGCCAGCAGCGAACAAAACCGGGACAGGGCAAGCACTAACTATGGCTACACCTTC. Its protein is CASSEQNRDRASTNYGYTF.

CDR3 loop: CASSLALGGLGEAFF. The CDR3 coding sequence is TGTGCCAGCAGCTTAGCCCTGGGAGGACTGGGTGAAGCTTTCTTT. The rearrangement uses TRBV7-2 and TRBJ1-1; D not resolved. In germline, CDR1 is SGHTA, CDR2 FQGNSA. The CDR3 has 15 amino acids. The V and J ends lost 0 bases and 7 bases respectively, with 15 bases between them.

V usage is TRBV15 and J usage is TRBJ2-6; 8 nucleotides agree with TRBD1. The germline V gene has CDR1 LNHNV and CDR2 YYDKDF (reference sequence). V lost 3 bases and J lost 2; bases outside the gene matches: 6. This CDR3 is built from 17 residues. DNA for the CDR3: TGTGCCACCAGCAGGCTCACGACAGGGGCTGGGGCCAACGTCCTGACTTTC. Its protein product is CATSRLTTGAGANVLTF. The full variable domain, its missing parts supplied by reference TRBV15 and TRBJ2-6, is DAMVIQNPRYQVTQFGKPVTLSCSQTLNHNVMYWYQQKSSQAPKLLFHYYDKDFNNEADTPDNFQSRRPNTSFCFLDIRSPGLGDTAMYLCATSRLTTGAGANVLTFGAGSRLTVL.

The chain recombines TRBV6-5 with TRBJ2-7; 7 bases fit TRBD1. V dropped 6 bases and J dropped 6; count of bases not matched to a gene: 8. Per germline, CDR1 MNHEY and CDR2 SVGAGI. This CDR3 region has 13 residues. The chain's CDR3 is CASRPTGVGEQYF. CDR3 nucleotides: TGTGCCAGCAGACCTACAGGGGTCGGCGAGCAGTACTTC.